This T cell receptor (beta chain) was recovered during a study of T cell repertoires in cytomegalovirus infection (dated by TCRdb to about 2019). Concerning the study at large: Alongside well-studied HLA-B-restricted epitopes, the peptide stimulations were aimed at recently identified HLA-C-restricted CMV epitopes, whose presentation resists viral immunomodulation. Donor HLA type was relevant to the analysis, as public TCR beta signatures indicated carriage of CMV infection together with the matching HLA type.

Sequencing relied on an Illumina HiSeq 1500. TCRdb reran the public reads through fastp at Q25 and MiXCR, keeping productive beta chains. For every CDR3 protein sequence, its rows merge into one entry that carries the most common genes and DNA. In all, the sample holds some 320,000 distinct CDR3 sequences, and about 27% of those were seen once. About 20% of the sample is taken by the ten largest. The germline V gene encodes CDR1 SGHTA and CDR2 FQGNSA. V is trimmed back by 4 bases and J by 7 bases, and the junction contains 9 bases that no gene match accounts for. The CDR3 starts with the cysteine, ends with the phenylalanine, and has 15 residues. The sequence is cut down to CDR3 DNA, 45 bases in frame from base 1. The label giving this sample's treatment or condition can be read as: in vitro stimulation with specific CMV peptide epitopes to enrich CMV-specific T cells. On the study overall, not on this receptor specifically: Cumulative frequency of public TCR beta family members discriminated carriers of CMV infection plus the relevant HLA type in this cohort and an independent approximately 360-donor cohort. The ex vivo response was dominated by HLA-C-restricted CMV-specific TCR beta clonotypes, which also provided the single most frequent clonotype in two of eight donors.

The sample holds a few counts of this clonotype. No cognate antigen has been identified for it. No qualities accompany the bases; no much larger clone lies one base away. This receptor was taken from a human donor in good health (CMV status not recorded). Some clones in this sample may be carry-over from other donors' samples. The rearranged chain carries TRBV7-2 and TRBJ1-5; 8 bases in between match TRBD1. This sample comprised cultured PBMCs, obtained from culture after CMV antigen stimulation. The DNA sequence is TGTGCCAGCAGCTCGGACAGGGACTTTAGGCAGCCCCAGCATTTT. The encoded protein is CASSSDRDFRQPQHF.